The sequence of this TCR beta chain was determined in a study of OX40 agonist ivuxolimab in advanced cancers. Looking at the study overall: The eligibility criteria allowed prior anti-PD-1, anti-PD-L1 or anti-CTLA-4 therapy, and under 50% had some.

The CDR3 contains 16 residues. With 2 bases removed from V and 3 bases from J, the gap between germline ends came to 15 bases. The germline V gene encodes CDR1 ENHRY and CDR2 SYGVKD. This table comes from immunoSEQ multiplex PCR, and its TCRdb copy is limited to in-frame clones, with some not included. This sample yields 55,000 to 70,000 clones, of which about 85% are seen a single time; roughly 4.5% belongs to the top ten. The study's findings and limits: In the 0.1 to 3.0 mg/kg range, CD4+ and CD8+ blood T cells had expanded clonally by week 6. With doses of 0.1-3.0 mg/kg, partial responders showed among the lowest clonal expansion. Average numbers of expanded clones were greater in CD8+ T cells than in CD4+.

As concerns this clone: What it recognizes is unknown.

V and J are TRBV10-3 and TRBJ2-3, with D tentatively TRBD1 (5 bases). The source material was CD4+ or CD8+ T cells sorted from blood, sampled in a trial of the OX40 agonist ivuxolimab. This TCR was sampled from an adult with an advanced solid tumor such as melanoma, head and neck, liver or kidney cancer. This CDR3 reads CAISENRRGSTDTQYF. CDR3 in DNA: TGTGCCATCAGTGAGAACAGAAGGGGTAGTACAGATACGCAGTATTTT.